The 19 T cell receptor beta chains below come from one sample, sequenced in a study of beta chain features in type 1 diabetes (dated by TCRdb to the late 2010s). Library preparation employed the immunoSEQ multiplex PCR assay. The entire isolated RNA was reverse transcribed using the High Capacity cDNA Reverse Transcription Kit, and thus expressed TCRB transcripts were sequenced. TCRdb carries this immuneACCESS record with in-frame sequences only. Its versions omit some clonotypes, under half of them owing to an unresolved V gene in the studies checked, with the rest unexplained. For this sample there are roughly 160,000 clones; 7.8% appear just once. The ten largest clones represent 0.94% of the sample. What the research found in general, with its limitations: A moderate but significant shortening of TCRB CDR3 length was observed in type 1 diabetes patients in all four CD4+ subsets.

These receptors have no known antigen. Sequenced: central memory CD4+ T cells from blood. All receptors derive from a middle-aged woman with type 1 diabetes.

V usage is TRBV27 and J usage is TRBJ2-7, with D possibly matching TRBD2 (6 bases). The length of the CDR3 is 13 residues. CDR1 and CDR2 from the germline V gene are MNHEY and SMNVEV (reference sequence). Deletions cut 4 bases from V and 6 bases from J, with 13 bases between. The CDR3: CASSSGGGGEQYF. The DNA of the CDR3 is TGTGCCAGCAGTTCCGGGGGAGGAGGCGAGCAGTACTTC.

This clone was seen only a few times. V gene TRBV9 combines with J gene TRBJ2-1, with 13 bases identical to TRBD2. This CDR3 region has 16 residues. V trimming: 0 bases; J trimming: 9 bases; junction bases outside the gene matches: 6. From germline, CDR1 is SGDLS and CDR2 YYNGEE. The CDR3 sequence is CASSVAGTSGMGEQFF. DNA of the CDR3: TGTGCCAGCAGCGTAGCCGGGACTAGCGGGATGGGTGAGCAGTTCTTC.

The chain couples TRBV30 to TRBJ2-7, with TRBD2 matching over 11 bases. The V gene's germline CDR1 is GTSNPN and CDR2 SVGIG (reference sequence). Trimming at V came to 0 bases and at J to 6 bases, leaving 7 bases not matched to a gene. The CDR3 runs 15 residues. Here the CDR3 DNA reads TGTGCCTGGAGTGTACGACTAGCGGGGCCCCGCGAGCAGTACTTC. Translating it yields CAWSVRLAGPREQYF.

The CDR3 bases are TGTGCCAGCAGCGTGGGAGGGCCGGCACACTCTGGAAACACCATATATTTT. Its translation: CASSVGGPAHSGNTIYF. The chain has TRBV9 and TRBJ1-3, with unresolved D. The V gene lost 2 bases and the J gene lost 0 bases, with 15 bases spanning the gap. From germline, CDR1 is SGDLS and CDR2 YYNGEE. The CDR3 runs 17 residues. Using reference TRBV9 and TRBJ1-3 for the parts outside the CDR3, the full variable domain is DSGVTQTPKHLITATGQRVTLRCSPRSGDLSVYWYQQSLDQGLQFLIQYYNGEERAKGNILERFSAQQFPDLHSELNLSSLELGDSALYFCASSVGGPAHSGNTIYFGEGSWLTVV.

This chain uses TRBV7-9 with TRBJ1-5; TRBD1 aligns across 7 bases. Germline V lookup: CDR1 SEHNR, CDR2 FQNEAQ (reference sequence). The CDR3 runs 14 residues. Unmatched junction bases numbered 4, after V lost 4 bases and J lost 4 bases. CDR3 in amino acids: CASSSTGRNQPQHF. CDR3 nucleotides: TGTGCCAGCAGCTCGACAGGGCGAAATCAGCCCCAGCATTTT.

The sample holds many counts of this clone. The chain has TRBV7-2 and TRBJ2-3; 7 bases map to TRBD2. The CDR3 has 16 amino acids. V lost 5 bases, J lost 0 bases, and 8 bases stayed unmatched. From germline, CDR1 is SGHTA and CDR2 FQGNSA. The CDR3 here is CASSPWGGGSTDTQYF. CDR3 coding DNA: TGTGCCAGCAGCCCCTGGGGGGGAGGGAGCACAGATACGCAGTATTTT. The whole variable domain, filled in from reference TRBV7-2 and TRBJ2-3, reads GAGVSQSPSNKVTEKGKDVELRCDPISGHTALYWYRQSLGQGLEFLIYFQGNSAPDKSGLPSDRFSAERTGGSVSTLTIQRTQQEDSAVYLCASSPWGGGSTDTQYFGPGTRLTVL.

The table lists this clone with a few counts. The V gene is TRBV19, the J gene TRBJ2-3; TRBD1 agrees at 8 bases. Trimming at V came to 3 bases and at J to 9 bases, leaving 14 bases not matched to a gene. Germline V CDR1 and CDR2: LNHDA, SQIVND (reference sequence). CDR3 length: 16 residues. The CDR3 loop is CASSIGLTLRTGTQYF. The CDR3 DNA follows: TGTGCCAGTAGTATTGGCCTGACCTTACGGACAGGGACGCAGTATTTT.

The rearrangement joins TRBV7-8 to TRBJ2-7; D is possibly TRBD2 (7 bases). The CDR3 contains 14 residues. Germline V gene lookup returns CDR1 SGHVS and CDR2 FQNEAQ. The germline V and J ends were trimmed by 4 bases and 7 bases, with 17 bases remaining between them. The CDR3 bases are TGTGCCAGCAGCTCACTAGGGGGGGCGCGGGAGCAGTACTTC. Its protein is CASSSLGGAREQYF.

As regards this clone: Within the sample, other DNA sequences also encode this same CDR3. The rearrangement links TRBV6-5 to TRBJ2-3, with a weak D call TRBD1 (6 bases). Germline CDR1 MNHEY, CDR2 SVGAGI. Trimming took 0 bases from V and 1 from J, leaving 8 bases between them. CDR3 size: 15 residues. The CDR3 coding sequence is TGTGCCAGCAGTTACTCCCGACAGGGCACAGATACGCAGTATTTT. Translating gives CASSYSRQGTDTQYF.

This clone was picked up a small number of times. This chain connects TRBV18 to TRBJ1-5; 8 bases map to TRBD1. The CDR3 is made up of 15 amino acids. V was pared by 3 bases and J by 3 bases, with 4 bases of the junction left unmatched. CDR1 is KGHSH and CDR2 is LQKENI in the germline V gene. For the CDR3, the DNA is TGTGCCAGCTCACCGGGACAGGCGGTCAATCAGCCCCAGCATTTT. This gives the protein CASSPGQAVNQPQHF.

This clone was recorded a few times. J is TRBJ1-1 and V is TRBV6-5; D is possibly TRBD1 (5 bases). Trimming removed 0 bases from V and 12 bases from J, with 11 bases in between. The CDR3 is 12 amino acids. Germline CDR1 is MNHEY and CDR2 is SVGAGI. Here the CDR3 DNA reads TGTGCCAGCAGTTACTCGGGGGGTAGCACTTTCTTT. Its protein is CASSYSGGSTFF.

This clone was observed a handful of times. The chain recombines TRBV18 with TRBJ1-6, with 7 nucleotides matching TRBD1. CDR3 length: 15 amino acids. After removal of 6 bases from V and 5 bases from J, the junction contained 7 bases not matched to a gene. Germline V gives CDR1 KGHSH, CDR2 LQKENI. The CDR3 region has the DNA TGTGCCAGCTCGCCAGGGACAGCAGATAATTCACCCCTCCACTTT. It specifies CASSPGTADNSPLHF.

The chain combines TRBV7-9 with TRBJ2-7; D is possibly TRBD1 (5 bases). The CDR3 loop spans 15 amino acids. V was cut by 5 bases and J by 5 bases, with 19 bases left in between. Per germline, CDR1 SEHNR and CDR2 FQNEAQ (reference sequence). Here the CDR3 DNA reads TGTGCCAGCAGCCCCTGGCAGGGTATGCAGGACGAGCAGTACTTC. It encodes CASSPWQGMQDEQYF.

This clone was counted only a few times. This chain connects TRBV4-3 to TRBJ2-1, with TRBD2 identical over 13 bases. The germline V gene has CDR1 LGHNA and CDR2 YSLEER. The ends lost 3 bases at V and 8 bases at J; junction bases unmatched: 13. The CDR3 covers 18 residues. CDR3 amino acids: CASSHPRATSGGAHEQFF. The CDR3 coding sequence is TGCGCCAGCAGCCACCCAAGGGCTACTAGCGGGGGGGCCCATGAGCAGTTCTTC.

This clone has a handful of counts. The rearrangement links TRBV28 to TRBJ2-1; TRBD2 is a possible D gene (6 bases). V lost 4 bases, J lost 6 bases, and 19 bases lay in between. This CDR3 has 16 residues. CDR1 and CDR2 from the germline V gene are MDHEN and SYDVKM. The CDR3 sequence is CASSSYSRGTGNEQFF. DNA of the CDR3: TGTGCCAGCAGTTCCTACAGCCGGGGGACGGGCAATGAGCAGTTCTTC. Looking up the rest from reference TRBV28 and TRBJ2-1 gives the full variable domain: DVKVTQSSRYLVKRTGEKVFLECVQDMDHENMFWYRQDPGLGLRLIYFSYDVKMKEKGDIPEGYSVSREKKERFSLILESASTNQTSMYLCASSSYSRGTGNEQFFGPGTRLTVL.

This rearrangement joins TRBV5-1 to TRBJ1-1; tentatively, D is TRBD1 (6 bases). This CDR3 contains 14 residues. Germline V gene lookup returns CDR1 SGHRS and CDR2 YFSETQ. Trimming removed 4 bases from V and 3 bases from J, with 13 bases in between. In DNA form, the CDR3 reads TGCGCCAGCAGCATTCAGGGGAAAGACACTGAAGCTTTCTTT. It translates to CASSIQGKDTEAFF.

On this clone itself: Different DNA sequences within this sample yield the same CDR3. The V gene is TRBV9, the J gene TRBJ1-1; possibly TRBD1 for D (6 bases). The CDR3 covers 14 residues. The germline V gene has CDR1 SGDLS and CDR2 YYNGEE. Trimming shortened V by 0 bases and J by 5 bases, and 11 bases separated the two germline ends. The CDR3 here is CASSVDGGRTEAFF. The CDR3 DNA reads as TGTGCCAGCAGCGTAGATGGGGGCAGGACTGAAGCTTTCTTT.

The V gene is TRBV19, the J gene TRBJ1-5, with TRBD1 matching over 9 bases. The V gene's germline CDR1 is LNHDA and CDR2 SQIVND (reference sequence). The trim removed 1 base at V and 5 bases at J, leaving 6 bases unmatched. The CDR3 has 16 residues. CDR3 sequence reads: CASSIVGTGPYQPQHF. Written as DNA, the CDR3 is TGTGCCAGTAGTATAGTGGGGACAGGGCCTTATCAGCCCCAGCATTTT.

This clone was seen a few times. The chain employs TRBV11-2 and TRBJ2-5, with D uncertain. Germline CDR1 SGHAT, CDR2 FQNNGV. There are 15 residues in the CDR3. Deletions cut 0 bases from V and 9 bases from J, with 17 bases between. The CDR3 sequence: CASSLDLMTGAAQYF. CDR3 DNA: TGTGCCAGCAGCTTAGATCTAATGACCGGCGCGGCCCAGTACTTC. The full variable domain, its missing parts supplied by reference TRBV11-2 and TRBJ2-5, is EAGVAQSPRYKIIEKRQSVAFWCNPISGHATLYWYQQILGQGPKLLIQFQNNGVVDDSQLPKDRFSAERLKGVDSTLKIQPAKLEDSAVYLCASSLDLMTGAAQYFGPGTRLLVL.